The following is a T cell receptor beta chain sequence with its context. Relative to the germline gene, one junction end is altered; a read error may explain this. The record originates from a study of blood T cells in healthy people across ages. The overall study: The capture of about one barcoded beta molecule per two T cells was achieved by template switching.

The donors, all healthy, were Caucasians living in Russia, aged about 6 to 90. The total RNA that was extracted per sample amounted to at least 5 micrograms. The CDR3 contains 15 residues. Germline lookup yields CDR1 LGHNA and CDR2 YSLEER. A second roughly 6 to 11 cycle PCR used barcoded and J-beta primers. Through a template-switch adaptor with 12 random nucleotides, each cDNA molecule received a tag. TCRdb re-called the 5' RACE reads with MiXCR, one entry per CDR3 protein. The sample has 1.5 million to 2 million distinct CDR3 sequences, 49% seen once. The rearrangement joins TRBV4-3 to TRBJ2-7; TRBD1 aligns across 7 bases. The receptor's source is a middle-aged woman in good health. Sequences were obtained from blood. CDR3 bases: TGCGTCAGCAGCCAAGTTGCCGGGACAGCACGCGAGCAGTACTTC. Translating gives CVSSQVAGTAREQYF.